This TCR beta chain was captured by sequencing in a study of blood T cell repertoires in COVID-19. Turning to the study itself: In each case, the material was cDNA or gDNA derived from T cells, B-cell-depleted T cells, or PBMCs.

How the authors handled the data: Researchers report that nucleated cell counts were estimated from reference gene primer amplification. Using immunoSEQ multiplex PCR, the repertoire was profiled, and TCRdb retains in-frame clones only, with some absent. V and J calls and clone size follow that table, whereas D and trimming were derived from the DNA. The sample shows fewer than 350,000 clones, around 88% of them seen only once. This CDR3 is 14 amino acids long. V dropped 4 bases and J dropped 3 bases, with 11 bases sitting between them. The germline V gene encodes CDR1 MGHRA and CDR2 YSYEKL. Seattle patients were enrolled while actively infected and followed longitudinally.

Specimen: peripheral blood. The V and J genes are TRBV4-1 and TRBJ2-3; D is possibly TRBD2 (6 bases). This TCR came from a woman aged 70-85 years with COVID-19, enrolled during active disease. CDR3 protein: CASSPRGGTDTQYF. CDR3 in DNA: TGCGCCAGCAGCCCACGGGGAGGAACAGATACGCAGTATTTT.